The subject of this entry is one TCR beta chain. The antigen remains undetermined. This entry is derived from a study of CD8+ T cells in alopecia areata. Study-wide results and limits: Scalp sequencing also captures normal skin's resident alphabeta T cells.

RNA extraction and reverse transcription yielded cDNA as sequencing template. Only in-frame clones appear in the TCRdb table, and some are missing; sequencing was by immunoSEQ multiplex PCR. This sample has roughly 7,200 clones, with around 70% found just once. Treatment noted: oral pan-JAK inhibitor, 5-10 mg twice daily. Punch biopsies of lesional scalp, plus peripheral blood, were taken from alopecia areata patients. The sequence came from a human donor with alopecia areata. The specimen comprised skin, sampled at week 4, from a patient treated with tofacitinib.

The DNA for the CDR3 is TGTGCCAGCAGCCCGGGACGATTAGGGAACACTGAAGCTTTCTTT. As protein: CASSPGRLGNTEAFF. The genes are TRBV7-8 and TRBJ1-1; a weak D match, TRBD1 (5 bases). V lost 5 bases, J lost 1 base, and 14 bases lay in between. The germline gives CDR1 SGHVS, CDR2 FQNEAQ. The CDR3 is 15 residues long.